One T cell receptor (beta chain) is described in this entry. These data come from a study of Graves' ophthalmopathy and Graves' hyperthyroidism. Amplification of TCR beta CDR3 regions used RNA transcripts. Amplification began with first-round RT-PCR using HTBI primers, then second-round multiplex PCR was performed. TCRdb re-called the multiplex PCR reads with MiXCR, one entry per CDR3 protein. The table shows more than 1,000,000 distinct CDR3 sequences, with less than 45% occurring only once. CDR3 length: 14 amino acids. CDR1 is SQVTM, CDR2 ANQGSEA, per germline. Sample: peripheral blood or thyroid tissue (not recorded which). The chain employs TRBV29-1 and TRBJ2-5, with D hard to call. The TCR sequence derives from an adult man with Graves' hyperthyroidism. The CDR3 reads CRARPGTSQETQYF. Here the CDR3 DNA reads TGCAGAGCTAGGCCGGGCACCAGCCAAGAGACCCAGTACTTC. Based on the CDR3 plus reference TRBV29-1 and TRBJ2-5, the full variable domain is SAVISQKPSRDICQRGTSLTIQCQVDSQVTMMFWYRQQPGQSLTLIATANQGSEATYESGFVIDKFPISRPNLTFSTLTVSNMSPEDSSIYLCRARPGTSQETQYFGPGTRLLVL.